Reported below is one T cell receptor (beta chain). Its antigen is as yet unknown. The sample is drawn from a study of cytomegalovirus exposure and HLA in healthy donors. The study's findings and limits: Researchers left out some V segments, among them TRBV6-2 and TRBV6-3, as indistinguishable. In vitro confirmation showed three CMV-associated chains to be CMV antigen specific.

PCR used 60 Vbeta primers and 13 Jbeta primers. Sequencing used immunoSEQ multiplex PCR; TCRdb keeps in-frame clones, though not all of them. The sample contains 100,000 to 120,000 clones, under 85% of which appear only once. The CDR3 runs 14 residues. With 6 bases removed from V and 1 base from J, the gap between germline ends came to 11 bases. The germline V gene has CDR1 SGHAT and CDR2 FQNNGV. This clonotype originated in a man aged 25-45 years in good health and CMV-seropositive. The chain joins TRBV11-2 to TRBJ2-3; tentatively, D is TRBD2 (6 bases). The specimen was PBMCs. CDR3 nucleotides: TGTGCCAGCAGACGGGAGAGTGGCACAGATACGCAGTATTTT. This sequence encodes CASRRESGTDTQYF.